What follows describes a single T cell receptor beta chain. This sample is drawn from a study of shared clonotypes between healthy human individuals. The assay was immunoSEQ multiplex PCR, and TCRdb's table has in-frame clones only and misses some. The repertoire has 2 million to 3 million clones, over 85% of them found once; the top ten carry about 0.34%. Trimming at V came to 6 bases and at J to 0 bases, leaving 10 bases not matched to a gene. This CDR3 has 19 amino acids. Looked up from germline, CDR1 is MRHNA and CDR2 is SNTAGT. J is TRBJ2-1 and V is TRBV6-4; 14 nucleotides match TRBD2. Source material: naive CD4+ T cells from PBMCs. Documented subset: CD45RA+ positively selected. This receptor was obtained from a man aged 18 to 29 in good health. Some clones in this sample may be carry-over from other donors' samples. The CDR3 sequence is CASSHGLAGGPSSYNEQFF. The CDR3 nucleotides read TGTGCCAGCAGCCACGGACTAGCGGGAGGCCCTTCCTCCTACAATGAGCAGTTCTTC.